These 28 T cell receptor beta chains came from one sample sequenced in a study of blood T cell repertoires in COVID-19. Libraries were prepared by immunoSEQ multiplex PCR; TCRdb keeps only in-frame clonotypes and omits some of them. The sample lists about 130,000 clones, approximately 85% occurring once. Material: peripheral blood. The receptor source for this set is a human donor in a cohort sampled during active COVID-19.

This chain connects TRBV7-2 to TRBJ2-2; 9 bases are a match to TRBD1. CDR1 SGHTA and CDR2 FQGNSA come from the germline V gene. This CDR3 has 14 residues. V lost 6 bases, J lost 6 bases, and 5 bases stayed unmatched. The CDR3 DNA sequence: TGTGCCAGCAGAAGGGACAGGGCCGCCGGGGAGCTGTTTTTT. This gives the protein CASRRDRAAGELFF.

V gene TRBV7-2 combines with J gene TRBJ2-1; 10 bases map to TRBD1. The germline V gene has CDR1 SGHTA and CDR2 FQGNSA. This CDR3 has 15 amino acids. With V trimmed by 5 bases and J by 7 bases, 8 bases remained unmatched. CDR3 in DNA: TGTGCCAGCAGCAATTCCGGGACAGGGGAGAATGAGCAGTTCTTC. This codes for CASSNSGTGENEQFF. Full variable domain (rest looked up from reference TRBV7-2 and TRBJ2-1): GAGVSQSPSNKVTEKGKDVELRCDPISGHTALYWYRQSLGQGLEFLIYFQGNSAPDKSGLPSDRFSAERTGGSVSTLTIQRTQQEDSAVYLCASSNSGTGENEQFFGPGTRLTVL.

The V gene is TRBV9, the J gene TRBJ2-2, with 16 bases identical to TRBD2. The V and J ends lost 0 bases and 3 bases, in that order; junction bases with no gene match: 5. CDR1 SGDLS and CDR2 YYNGEE come from the germline V gene. The length of the CDR3 is 19 residues. The CDR3 spells CASSVVGLAGGPDTGELFF. The DNA of the CDR3 is TGTGCCAGCAGCGTAGTGGGACTAGCGGGGGGGCCGGACACCGGGGAGCTGTTTTTT.

This chain links TRBV7-2 with TRBJ2-3; 7 nucleotides align to TRBD2. The CDR3 extends over 15 amino acids. Germline CDR1 reads SGHTA; CDR2 reads FQGNSA. Trimming took 6 bases from V and 0 from J; bases not matched to a gene: 6. The CDR3: CASRSDGGSTDTQYF. The CDR3 DNA is TGTGCCAGCAGGTCCGACGGGGGGAGCACAGATACGCAGTATTTT.

The J gene is TRBJ2-5, the V gene TRBV27; no clear D. The CDR3 length is 15 residues. Germline CDR1 MNHEY, CDR2 SMNVEV (reference sequence). Deletions cut 3 bases from V and 0 bases from J, with 11 bases between. The CDR3 is CASSFRHPYQETQYF. In nucleotides, the CDR3 is TGTGCCAGCAGTTTTAGACATCCGTACCAAGAGACCCAGTACTTC.

The chain is built from TRBV11-2 and TRBJ2-5, with D tentatively TRBD2 (6 bases). Germline CDR1 and CDR2: SGHAT and FQNNGV. The ends were cut back, 5 bases at V and 2 bases at J, with 15 bases in the middle. The CDR3 length is 15 residues. The CDR3, as DNA: TGTGCCAGCAGCCAATACGGGGGACCACAAGAGACCCAGTACTTC. Its translation: CASSQYGGPQETQYF. The complete variable domain, with remaining parts taken from reference TRBV11-2 and TRBJ2-5, reads EAGVAQSPRYKIIEKRQSVAFWCNPISGHATLYWYQQILGQGPKLLIQFQNNGVVDDSQLPKDRFSAERLKGVDSTLKIQPAKLEDSAVYLCASSQYGGPQETQYFGPGTRLLVL.

The genes are TRBV7-2 and TRBJ2-2; D is unclear. V was cut by 2 bases and J by 8 bases, with 12 bases left in between. The length of the CDR3 is 14 residues. Per the germline V gene, CDR1 is SGHTA and CDR2 is FQGNSA. CDR3 sequence (DNA): TGTGCCAGCAGCTTACCAGGTTCTCAGGGGGAGCTGTTTTTT. Protein product: CASSLPGSQGELFF.

This chain connects TRBV5-1 to TRBJ1-3; no clear D. Germline V gives CDR1 SGHRS, CDR2 YFSETQ. This CDR3 comprises 15 residues. Trimming took 0 bases from V and 4 from J, leaving 11 bases between them. The CDR3 bases are TGCGCCAGCAGCTTGGACGGAGGACGAGGAAACACCATATATTTT. Its translation is CASSLDGGRGNTIYF.

The rearrangement joins TRBV7-6 to TRBJ2-2, with D uncertain. CDR3 size: 12 residues. Trimming cost V 2 bases and J 6 bases, with 4 bases left between them. Germline values: CDR1 SGHVS, CDR2 FNYEAQ. Here the CDR3 DNA reads TGTGCCAGCAGCTTAAGCTCCGGGGAGCTGTTTTTT. Protein: CASSLSSGELFF.

Concerning this clone: Other DNA sequences in the same sample also yield this CDR3. This rearrangement joins TRBV7-2 to TRBJ1-2, with D perhaps matching TRBD1 (6 bases). V was cut by 4 bases and J by 4 bases, with 10 bases left in between. The CDR3 extends over 13 amino acids. From germline, CDR1 is SGHTA and CDR2 FQGNSA. The CDR3 here is CASSSGDGYGYTF. For the CDR3, the DNA is TGTGCCAGCAGCTCAGGGGACGGCTATGGCTACACCTTC.

This clone showed up just once. The chain recombines TRBV5-1 with TRBJ1-1; the D is unclear. The CDR3 covers 15 residues. The germline V gene encodes CDR1 SGHRS and CDR2 YFSETQ. Trimming cost V 4 bases and J 3 bases, with 16 bases left between them. The CDR3 sequence: CASSGGRTWDTEAFF. CDR3 nucleotide sequence: TGCGCCAGCAGCGGAGGACGTACGTGGGACACTGAAGCTTTCTTT.

This clone was counted once. The CDR3 bases are TGTGCCAGCAGTTCTACGGACAGGGGAGACGAGCAGTACGTC. Amino acid sequence: CASSSTDRGDEQYV. The V call is TRBV6-5, the J call TRBJ2-7; TRBD1 agrees at 9 bases. The germline V gene encodes CDR1 MNHEY and CDR2 SVGAGI. This CDR3 comprises 14 residues. V shed 4 bases and J 5 bases; nucleotides not matched to a gene: 6.

The chain couples TRBV3-1 (or the pseudogene TRBV3-2) to TRBJ1-1; TRBD1 is a possible D gene (6 bases). The germline V gene has CDR1 LGHDT and CDR2 YNNKEL (reference sequence). The CDR3 consists of 13 residues. The V gene lost 4 bases and the J gene lost 4 bases, with 10 bases spanning the gap. This CDR3 is CASSRTGSTEAFF. In DNA, the CDR3 is TGTGCCAGCAGCCGTACAGGGAGCACTGAAGCTTTCTTT.

DNA for the CDR3: TGTGCCAGCAGCTTTATAGGGAGGGCCGGCGAGCAGTACGTC. Its protein is CASSFIGRAGEQYV. This chain joins TRBV5-6 and TRBJ2-7, with 7 bases aligning to TRBD2. Per germline, CDR1 SGHDT and CDR2 YYEEEE. CDR3 size: 14 residues. With 2 bases clipped from V and 6 bases from J, the junction kept 8 bases outside the gene matches.

CDR3 DNA sequence: TGTGCCAGCAGCTCATATAGCGGAGGCGCAGAGACCCAGTACTTC. It yields the protein CASSSYSGGAETQYF. The chain is built from TRBV7-2 and TRBJ2-5; D possibly corresponds to TRBD2 (6 bases). The length of the CDR3 is 15 residues. Germline V gives CDR1 SGHTA, CDR2 FQGNSA. Trimming stripped 4 bases from V and 4 bases from J, with 16 bases between.

The rearrangement links TRBV7-2 to TRBJ2-5; no firm D call. This CDR3 has 13 residues. The V end was cut by 4 bases, the J end by 4 bases, with 10 bases between. CDR1 and CDR2 (germline): SGHTA, FQGNSA. In DNA form, the CDR3 reads TGTGCCAGCAGCTCGGGTTACGGAGAGACCCAGTACTTC. This encodes CASSSGYGETQYF.

The chain couples TRBV28 to TRBJ1-5; D gene uncertain. The V end lost 6 bases, the J end lost 0 bases, and 9 bases lay between the germline ends. Germline V gives CDR1 MDHEN, CDR2 SYDVKM. This CDR3 is 14 amino acids long. The CDR3 loop reads CASSLTVSNQPQHF. CDR3 nucleotides: TGTGCCAGCAGCTTAACAGTTAGCAATCAGCCCCAGCATTTT.

This chain joins TRBV30 and TRBJ2-6, with TRBD1 matching over 8 bases. With 3 bases clipped from V and 3 bases from J, the junction kept 7 bases outside the gene matches. CDR1 and CDR2 (germline): GTSNPN, SVGIG (reference sequence). The CDR3 has 16 residues. The CDR3 reads CAWRTGDLFGANVLTF. The CDR3 DNA reads TGTGCCTGGAGGACAGGGGACCTCTTTGGGGCCAACGTCCTGACTTTC.

A few counts support this clone. V usage is TRBV6-1 and J usage is TRBJ1-6, with D perhaps matching TRBD1 (5 bases). V lost 3 bases to trimming and J lost 14 bases, with 14 bases between them. The CDR3 is 13 amino acids. CDR1 is MNHNS, CDR2 SASEGT, per germline. The CDR3 DNA is TGTGCCAGCAGTGACGGGGGTTGGGTTGCCCTCCACTTT. It encodes CASSDGGWVALHF.

The V and J genes are TRBV5-5 and TRBJ2-1, with 10 bases aligning to TRBD1. With 0 bases clipped from V and 2 bases from J, the junction kept 5 bases outside the gene matches. The CDR3 is 17 amino acids. CDR1 and CDR2 from the germline V gene are SGHKS and YYEKEE (reference sequence). This CDR3 is CASSLGGTGDTYNEQFF. In DNA form, the CDR3 reads TGTGCCAGCAGCTTGGGGGGGACAGGGGATACCTACAATGAGCAGTTCTTC.

This rearrangement joins TRBV9 to TRBJ1-3; 9 nucleotides match TRBD1. The CDR3 is made up of 15 amino acids. Germline CDR1 SGDLS, CDR2 YYNGEE. V shed 3 bases, J shed 3 bases, and the junction held 4 bases outside the gene matches. This CDR3 is CASSATGGFGNTIYF. The CDR3 coding sequence is TGTGCCAGCAGCGCGACAGGGGGGTTTGGAAACACCATATATTTT.

The chain combines TRBV6-2 or TRBV6-3 with TRBJ1-5; D perhaps matches TRBD1 (5 bases). Germline V gives CDR1 MNHEY, CDR2 SVGEGT. V was trimmed by 4 bases and J by 6 bases, leaving 10 bases between them. CDR3 length: 13 amino acids. CDR3 residues: CASSSDRRQPQHF. The CDR3 DNA follows: TGTGCCAGCAGTTCAGACAGACGTCAGCCCCAGCATTTT.

The chain links TRBV7-2 to TRBJ1-2; D is uncertain. CDR1 and CDR2 (germline): SGHTA, FQGNSA. The CDR3 runs 14 residues. Trimming shortened V by 2 bases and J by 2 bases, and 9 bases separated the two germline ends. The CDR3 DNA follows: TGTGCCAGCAGCTTAAGACTCGCAAACTATGGCTACACCTTC. Translated: CASSLRLANYGYTF.

The chain links TRBV19 to TRBJ1-4; a weak D match, TRBD1 (5 bases). Per germline, CDR1 LNHDA and CDR2 SQIVND (reference sequence). The CDR3 is made up of 14 amino acids. V was pared by 2 bases and J by 5 bases, with 9 bases between. The CDR3 is CASSIRQQNEKLFF. Written as DNA, the CDR3 is TGTGCCAGTAGTATAAGACAGCAGAATGAAAAACTGTTTTTT.

The rearrangement uses TRBV10-3 and TRBJ2-1, with TRBD2 matching 7 bases. Germline CDR1 and CDR2: ENHRY and SYGVKD. This CDR3 spans 15 amino acids. V shed 11 bases and J 0 bases; nucleotides not matched to a gene: 10. The CDR3 DNA is TGTGCCGCCAGAGGAGCGGGGTCCTCCTACAATGAGCAGTTCTTC. Amino acids: CAARGAGSSYNEQFF.

This chain uses TRBV14 with TRBJ1-6; D might be TRBD1 (6 bases). V was cut by 1 base and J by 7 bases, with 17 bases left in between. The CDR3 has 17 amino acids. Germline V lookup: CDR1 SGHDN, CDR2 FVKESK. CDR3 loop: CASSQGTNRVVNSPLHF. In DNA, the CDR3 is TGTGCCAGCAGCCAAGGGACGAACAGGGTAGTAAATTCACCCCTCCACTTT. The entire variable domain, with the rest obtained from reference TRBV14 and TRBJ1-6, is as follows: EAGVTQFPSHSVIEKGQTVTLRCDPISGHDNLYWYRRVMGKEIKFLLHFVKESKQDESGMPNNRFLAERTGGTYSTLKVQPAELEDSGVYFCASSQGTNRVVNSPLHFGNGTRLTVT.

This sequence joins TRBV2 and TRBJ1-5; D is possibly TRBD1 (6 bases). V was cut by 1 base and J by 6 bases, with 10 bases left in between. This CDR3 comprises 14 residues. CDR1 and CDR2 from the germline V gene are SNHLY and FYNNEI. The DNA for the CDR3 is TGTGCCAGCAGTGAAGTTCAGGGGTTTCAGCCCCAGCATTTT. It codes for CASSEVQGFQPQHF.

The chain links TRBV7-2 to TRBJ1-1; possibly TRBD1 for D (6 bases). Per germline, CDR1 SGHTA and CDR2 FQGNSA. This CDR3 spans 14 amino acids. The V gene lost 5 bases and the J gene lost 7 bases, with 17 bases spanning the gap. CDR3 amino acids: CASSLRQAGLEAFF. CDR3 coding DNA: TGTGCCAGCAGCCTACGACAGGCCGGCCTTGAAGCTTTCTTT.